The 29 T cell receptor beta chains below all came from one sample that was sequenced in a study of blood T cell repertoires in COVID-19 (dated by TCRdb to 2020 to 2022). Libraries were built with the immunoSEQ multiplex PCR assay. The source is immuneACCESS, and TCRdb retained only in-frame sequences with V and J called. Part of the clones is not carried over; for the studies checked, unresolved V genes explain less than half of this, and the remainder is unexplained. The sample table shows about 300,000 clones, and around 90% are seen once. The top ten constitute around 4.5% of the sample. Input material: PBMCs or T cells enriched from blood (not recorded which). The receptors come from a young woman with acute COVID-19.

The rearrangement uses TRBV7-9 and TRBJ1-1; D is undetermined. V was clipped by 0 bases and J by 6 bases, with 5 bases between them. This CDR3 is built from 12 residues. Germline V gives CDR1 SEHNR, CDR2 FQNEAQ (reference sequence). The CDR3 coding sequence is TGTGCCAGCAGCTTAGCGGCATCTGAAGCTTTCTTT. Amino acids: CASSLAASEAFF.

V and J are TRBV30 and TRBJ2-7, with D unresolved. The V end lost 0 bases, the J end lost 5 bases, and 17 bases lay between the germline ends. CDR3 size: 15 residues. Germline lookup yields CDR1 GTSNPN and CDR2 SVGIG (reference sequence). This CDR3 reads CAWSVIPPQANEQYF. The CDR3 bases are TGTGCCTGGAGTGTTATTCCGCCGCAGGCGAACGAGCAGTACTTC.

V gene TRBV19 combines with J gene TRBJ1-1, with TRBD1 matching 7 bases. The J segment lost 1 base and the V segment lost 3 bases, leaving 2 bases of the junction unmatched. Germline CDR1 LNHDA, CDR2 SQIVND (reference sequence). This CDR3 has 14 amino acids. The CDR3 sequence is CASSIRTGNTEAFF. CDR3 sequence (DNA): TGTGCCAGTAGTATCCGGACAGGGAACACTGAAGCTTTCTTT.

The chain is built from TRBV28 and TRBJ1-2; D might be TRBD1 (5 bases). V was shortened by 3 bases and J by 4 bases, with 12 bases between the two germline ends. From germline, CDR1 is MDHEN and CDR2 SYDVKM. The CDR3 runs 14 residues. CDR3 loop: CASSFAGRFYGYTF. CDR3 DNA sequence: TGTGCCAGCAGTTTCGCAGGGAGGTTCTATGGCTACACCTTC.

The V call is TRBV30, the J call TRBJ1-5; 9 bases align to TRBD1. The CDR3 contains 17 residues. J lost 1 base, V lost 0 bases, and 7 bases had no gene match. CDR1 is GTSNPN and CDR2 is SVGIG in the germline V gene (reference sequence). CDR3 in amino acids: CAWSVNRGLSSNQPQHF. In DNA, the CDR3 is TGTGCCTGGAGTGTTAACAGGGGGCTGTCGAGCAATCAGCCCCAGCATTTT.

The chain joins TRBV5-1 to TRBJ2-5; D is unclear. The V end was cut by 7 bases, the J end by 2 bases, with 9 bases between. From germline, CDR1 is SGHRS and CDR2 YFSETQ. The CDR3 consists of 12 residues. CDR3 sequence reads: CASGEQQETQYF. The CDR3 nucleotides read TGCGCCAGCGGAGAGCAACAAGAGACCCAGTACTTC.

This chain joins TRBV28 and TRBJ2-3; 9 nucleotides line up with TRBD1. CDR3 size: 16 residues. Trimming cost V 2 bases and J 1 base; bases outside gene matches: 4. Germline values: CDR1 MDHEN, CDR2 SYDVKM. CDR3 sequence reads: CASSLGQGLGTDTQYF. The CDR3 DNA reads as TGTGCCAGCAGTTTAGGACAGGGGTTGGGCACAGATACGCAGTATTTT.

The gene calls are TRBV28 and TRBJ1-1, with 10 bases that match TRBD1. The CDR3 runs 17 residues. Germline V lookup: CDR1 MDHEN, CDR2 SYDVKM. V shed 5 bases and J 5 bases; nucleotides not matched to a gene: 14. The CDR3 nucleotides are TGTGCCAGCAGTCCAATTTTGGGGACAGGGGCGAGGACTGAAGCTTTCTTT. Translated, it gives CASSPILGTGARTEAFF.

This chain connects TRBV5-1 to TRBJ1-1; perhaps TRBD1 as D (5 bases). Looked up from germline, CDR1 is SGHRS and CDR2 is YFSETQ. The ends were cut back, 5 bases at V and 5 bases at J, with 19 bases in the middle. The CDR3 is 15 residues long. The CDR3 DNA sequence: TGCGCCAGCAGTTTCGACATGCGGGGGAGGACTGAAGCTTTCTTT. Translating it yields CASSFDMRGRTEAFF. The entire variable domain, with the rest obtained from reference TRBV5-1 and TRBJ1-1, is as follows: KAGVTQTPRYLIKTRGQQVTLSCSPISGHRSVSWYQQTPGQGLQFLFEYFSETQRNKGNFPGRFSGRQFSNSRSEMNVSTLELGDSALYLCASSFDMRGRTEAFFGQGTRLTVV.

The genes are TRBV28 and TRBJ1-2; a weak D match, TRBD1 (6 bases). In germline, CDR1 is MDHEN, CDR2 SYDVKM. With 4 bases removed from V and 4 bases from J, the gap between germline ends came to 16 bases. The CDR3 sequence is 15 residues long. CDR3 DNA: TGTGCCAGCAGTTCCTCCGACAGGCCGCCCTATGGCTACACCTTC. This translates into CASSSSDRPPYGYTF.

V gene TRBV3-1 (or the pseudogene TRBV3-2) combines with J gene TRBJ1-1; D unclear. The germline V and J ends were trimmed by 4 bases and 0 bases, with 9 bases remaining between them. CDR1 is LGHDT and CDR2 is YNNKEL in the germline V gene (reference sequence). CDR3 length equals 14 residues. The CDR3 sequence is CASSPGGLNTEAFF. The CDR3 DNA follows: TGTGCCAGCAGCCCCGGAGGTTTGAACACTGAAGCTTTCTTT.

The CDR3 region is CASSDRVATGELFF. CDR3 nucleotide sequence: TGTGCCAGCAGTGACCGTGTCGCGACCGGGGAGCTGTTTTTT. The gene calls are TRBV6-4 and TRBJ2-2; D is ambiguous. The CDR3 covers 14 residues. Germline CDR1 and CDR2: MRHNA and SNTAGT. Trimming pared 2 bases from V and 5 bases from J, leaving 9 bases between.

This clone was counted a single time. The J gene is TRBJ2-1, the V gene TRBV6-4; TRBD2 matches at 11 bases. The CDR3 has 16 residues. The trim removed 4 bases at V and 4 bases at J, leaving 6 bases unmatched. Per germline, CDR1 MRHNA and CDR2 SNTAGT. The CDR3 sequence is CASSAIAGGDYNEQFF. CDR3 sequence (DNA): TGTGCCAGCAGTGCAATAGCGGGAGGGGATTACAATGAGCAGTTCTTC.

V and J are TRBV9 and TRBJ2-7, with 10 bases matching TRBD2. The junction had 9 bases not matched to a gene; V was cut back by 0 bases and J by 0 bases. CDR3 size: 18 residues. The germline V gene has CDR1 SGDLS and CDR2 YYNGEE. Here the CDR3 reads CASSVGSTGLAASYEQYF. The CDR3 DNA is TGTGCCAGCAGCGTAGGTTCGACCGGACTAGCGGCCTCCTACGAGCAGTACTTC.

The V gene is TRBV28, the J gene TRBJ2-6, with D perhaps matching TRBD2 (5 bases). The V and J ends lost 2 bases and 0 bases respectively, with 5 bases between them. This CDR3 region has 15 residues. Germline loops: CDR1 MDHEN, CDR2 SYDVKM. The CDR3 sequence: CASSLGSSGANVLTF. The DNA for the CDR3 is TGTGCCAGCAGTTTAGGGAGCTCTGGGGCCAACGTCCTGACTTTC.

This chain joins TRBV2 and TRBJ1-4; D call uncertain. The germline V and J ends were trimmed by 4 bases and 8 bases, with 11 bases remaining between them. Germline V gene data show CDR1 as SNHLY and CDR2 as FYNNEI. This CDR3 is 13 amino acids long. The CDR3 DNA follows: TGTGCCAGCAGTGGGGAGGTAGGAGAAAAACTGTTTTTT. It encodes CASSGEVGEKLFF. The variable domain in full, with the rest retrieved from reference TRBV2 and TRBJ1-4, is EPEVTQTPSHQVTQMGQEVILRCVPISNHLYFYWYRQILGQKVEFLVSFYNNEISEKSEIFDDQFSVERPDGSNFTLKIRSTKLEDSAMYFCASSGEVGEKLFFGSGTQLSVL.

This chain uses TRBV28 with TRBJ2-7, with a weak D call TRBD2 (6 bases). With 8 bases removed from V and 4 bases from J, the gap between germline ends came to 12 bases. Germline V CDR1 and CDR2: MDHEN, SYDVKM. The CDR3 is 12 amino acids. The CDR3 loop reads CASLAMVYEQYF. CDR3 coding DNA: TGTGCCAGCCTAGCGATGGTGTACGAGCAGTACTTC.

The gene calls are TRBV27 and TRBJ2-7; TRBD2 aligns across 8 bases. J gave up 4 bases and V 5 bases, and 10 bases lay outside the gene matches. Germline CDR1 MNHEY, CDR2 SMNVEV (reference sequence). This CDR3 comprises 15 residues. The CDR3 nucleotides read TGTGCCAGCAGTCGTCCGGGACTAGGCGGGTACGAGCAGTACTTC. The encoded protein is CASSRPGLGGYEQYF.

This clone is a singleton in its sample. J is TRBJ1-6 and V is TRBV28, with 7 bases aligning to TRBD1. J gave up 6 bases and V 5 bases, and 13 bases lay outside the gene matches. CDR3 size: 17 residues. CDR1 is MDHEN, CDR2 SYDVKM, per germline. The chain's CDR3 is CASSSAAKTGLNSPLHF. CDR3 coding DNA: TGTGCCAGCAGTAGCGCGGCGAAGACAGGGCTTAATTCACCCCTCCACTTT.

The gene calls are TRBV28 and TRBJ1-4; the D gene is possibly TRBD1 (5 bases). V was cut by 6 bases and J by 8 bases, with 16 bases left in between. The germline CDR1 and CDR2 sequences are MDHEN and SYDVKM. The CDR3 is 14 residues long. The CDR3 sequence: CASRTTGETEKLFF. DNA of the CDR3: TGTGCCAGCAGGACCACAGGAGAGACAGAAAAACTGTTTTTT.

The CDR3, as DNA: TGCGCCAGCAGCCGAAGACTAGCGGACTACGAGCAGTACTTC. Amino acid sequence: CASSRRLADYEQYF. V gene TRBV5-1 combines with J gene TRBJ2-7; 9 nucleotides match TRBD2. The CDR3 runs 14 residues. The V and J ends lost 4 bases and 3 bases, in that order; junction bases with no gene match: 5. Germline CDR1 and CDR2: SGHRS and YFSETQ.

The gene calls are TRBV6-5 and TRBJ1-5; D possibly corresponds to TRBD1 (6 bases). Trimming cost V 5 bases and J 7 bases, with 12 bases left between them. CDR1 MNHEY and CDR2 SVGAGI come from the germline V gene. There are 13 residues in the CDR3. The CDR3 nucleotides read TGTGCCAGCAGTCAACAGACAGGCCAGCCCCAGCATTTT. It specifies CASSQQTGQPQHF.

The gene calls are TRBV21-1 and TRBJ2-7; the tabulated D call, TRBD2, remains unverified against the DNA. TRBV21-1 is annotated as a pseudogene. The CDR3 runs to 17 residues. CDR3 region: CASSKALVREGHYEQYF. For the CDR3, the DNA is TGTGCCAGCAGCAAAGCGCTCGTGAGGGAGGGCCACTACGAGCAGTACTTC.

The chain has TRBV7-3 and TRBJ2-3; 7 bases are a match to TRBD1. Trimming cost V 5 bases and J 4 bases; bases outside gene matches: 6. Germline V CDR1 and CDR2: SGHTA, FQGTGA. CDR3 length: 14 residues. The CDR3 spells CASSPGQASDTQYF. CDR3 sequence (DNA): TGTGCCAGCAGCCCCGGACAGGCATCAGATACGCAGTATTTT.

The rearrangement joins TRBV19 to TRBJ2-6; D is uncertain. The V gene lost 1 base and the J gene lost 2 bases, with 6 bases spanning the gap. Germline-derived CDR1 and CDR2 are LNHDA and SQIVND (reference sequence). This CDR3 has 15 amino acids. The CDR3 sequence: CASSIAQAGANVLTF. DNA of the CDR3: TGTGCCAGTAGTATAGCACAAGCTGGGGCCAACGTCCTGACTTTC.

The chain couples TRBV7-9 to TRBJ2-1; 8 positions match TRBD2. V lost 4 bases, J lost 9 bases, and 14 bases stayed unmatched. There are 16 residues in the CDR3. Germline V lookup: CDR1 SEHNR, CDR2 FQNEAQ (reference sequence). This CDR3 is CASSSPGVAGRGEQFF. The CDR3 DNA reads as TGTGCCAGCAGCTCACCGGGGGTAGCGGGAAGAGGTGAGCAGTTCTTC.

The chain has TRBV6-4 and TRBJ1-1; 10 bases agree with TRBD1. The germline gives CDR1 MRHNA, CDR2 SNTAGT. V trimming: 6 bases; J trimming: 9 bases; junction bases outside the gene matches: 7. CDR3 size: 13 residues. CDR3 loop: CASSGETGGKAFF. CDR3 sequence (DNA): TGTGCCAGCAGCGGAGAGACAGGGGGCAAAGCTTTCTTT.

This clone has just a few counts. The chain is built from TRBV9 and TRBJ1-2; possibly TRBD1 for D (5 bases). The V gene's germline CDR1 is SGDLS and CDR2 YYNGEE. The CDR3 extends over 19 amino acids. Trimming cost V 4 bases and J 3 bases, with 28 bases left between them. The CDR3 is CASSSYGRATEEFYYGYTF. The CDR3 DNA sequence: TGTGCCAGCAGCTCCTACGGGAGGGCGACAGAGGAATTTTACTATGGCTACACCTTC. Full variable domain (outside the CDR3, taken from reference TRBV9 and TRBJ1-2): DSGVTQTPKHLITATGQRVTLRCSPRSGDLSVYWYQQSLDQGLQFLIQYYNGEERAKGNILERFSAQQFPDLHSELNLSSLELGDSALYFCASSSYGRATEEFYYGYTFGSGTRLTVV.

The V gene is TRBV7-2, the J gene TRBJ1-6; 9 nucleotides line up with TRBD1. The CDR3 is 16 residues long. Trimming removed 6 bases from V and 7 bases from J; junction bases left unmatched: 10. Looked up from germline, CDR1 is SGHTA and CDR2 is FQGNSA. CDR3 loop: CASSFPGQGSNSPLHF. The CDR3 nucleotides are TGTGCCAGCAGTTTCCCCGGACAGGGGAGCAATTCACCCCTCCACTTT. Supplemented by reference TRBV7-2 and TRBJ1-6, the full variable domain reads GAGVSQSPSNKVTEKGKDVELRCDPISGHTALYWYRQSLGQGLEFLIYFQGNSAPDKSGLPSDRFSAERTGGSVSTLTIQRTQQEDSAVYLCASSFPGQGSNSPLHFGNGTRLTVT.